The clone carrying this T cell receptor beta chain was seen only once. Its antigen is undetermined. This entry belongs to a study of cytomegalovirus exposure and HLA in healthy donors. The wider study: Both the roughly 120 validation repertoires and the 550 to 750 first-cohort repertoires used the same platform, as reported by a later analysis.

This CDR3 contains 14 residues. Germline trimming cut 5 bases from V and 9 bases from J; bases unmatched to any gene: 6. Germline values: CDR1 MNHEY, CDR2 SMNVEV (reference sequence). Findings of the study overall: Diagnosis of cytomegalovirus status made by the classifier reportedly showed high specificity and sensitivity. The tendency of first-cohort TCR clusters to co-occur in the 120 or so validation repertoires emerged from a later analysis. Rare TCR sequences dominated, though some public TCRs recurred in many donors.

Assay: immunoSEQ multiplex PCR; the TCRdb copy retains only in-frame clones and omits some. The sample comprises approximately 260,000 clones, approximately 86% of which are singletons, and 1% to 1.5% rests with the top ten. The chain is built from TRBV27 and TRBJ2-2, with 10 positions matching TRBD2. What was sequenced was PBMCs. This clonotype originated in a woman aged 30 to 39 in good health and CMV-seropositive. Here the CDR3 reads CASSMLAGVRELFF. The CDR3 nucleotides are TGTGCCAGCAGTATGCTAGCGGGAGTTCGGGAGCTGTTTTTT.